A selection of T cell receptor beta chains follows, all from one sample in a study of human T cells and chemical hapten exposure. MiXCR, run by TCRdb on the RACE reads, gives a single entry per CDR3 protein. The table has more than 300,000 distinct CDR3 sequences, about 5% seen once. Sequenced here: whole blood, sampled in connection with sensitization to the hapten diphenylcyclopropenone (DPC). These TCRs come from a woman under 30 with alopecia areata. Some clones in this sample may be carry-over from other donors' samples. Each CDR3 is given with its conserved first and last residue. A D gene is named only where the DNA matches it firmly. Part of the rows lack a size; the others show once, few, many or a class for expanded clones.

TGTGCCAGCAGCAGGACAACTAACACTGAAGCTTTCTTT | CASSRTTNTEAFF | TRBJ1-1 | TRBV6-5 | . | .
TGTGCCAGCAGCTTGGTAGCGGGGATTTCCTACGAGCAGTACTTC | CASSLVAGISYEQYF | TRBJ2-7 | TRBV12-3/TRBV12-4 | TRBD2 | many
TGTGCCAGCAGTTTAGAACGATTGCAGTACTTC | CASSLERLQYF | TRBJ2-7 | TRBV12-3/TRBV12-4 | . | many
TGCGCCAGCAGCTTGGAAGCTAGCTCCTACGAGCAGTACTTC | CASSLEASSYEQYF | TRBJ2-7 | TRBV5-1 | . | .
TGTGCCAGCAGTTTCAACGTGGGGGACAACGAGCAGTACTTC | CASSFNVGDNEQYF | TRBJ2-7 | TRBV6-2/TRBV6-3 | . | few
TGTGCCAGCAGACCCGCGCAGCTACCGGGCTGGAATGATACGCAGTATTTT | CASRPAQLPGWNDTQYF | TRBJ2-3 | TRBV6-6 | . | once
TGCGCCAGCAGCCCGACGGCAGGGGACAATCAGCCCCAGCATTTT | CASSPTAGDNQPQHF | TRBJ1-5 | TRBV4-3 | . | few
TGTGCCGCAACAGCTCTCATGAACACTGAAGCTTTCTTT | CAATALMNTEAFF | TRBJ1-1 | TRBV25-1 | . | .
TGTGCCAGCTCCGAACAACGGGGCACAGATACGCAGTATTTT | CASSEQRGTDTQYF | TRBJ2-3 | TRBV18 | . | few
TGCAGTGCTAGATCTGAGGGGTCTGTCGATCAGCCCCAGCATTTT | CSARSEGSVDQPQHF | TRBJ1-5 | TRBV20-1 | . | many
TGTGCCAGCTCACCCCTACCCGGGACAGGGGTCGAGCAGTACTTC | CASSPLPGTGVEQYF | TRBJ2-7 | TRBV18 | TRBD1 | few
TGTGCCAGCAGCTTAGCGTTGGGGAATAGCAATCAGCCCCAGCATTTT | CASSLALGNSNQPQHF | TRBJ1-5 | TRBV7-2 | . | few
TGTGCCAGCAGCTTTGCGGCAGGGGATAATTCACCCCTCCACTTT | CASSFAAGDNSPLHF | TRBJ1-6 | TRBV7-6 | . | many
TGCGCCAGCAGCTTAGGGAGCTGGAGAACCGGGGAGCTGTTTTTT | CASSLGSWRTGELFF | TRBJ2-2 | TRBV5-1 | . | many
TGCAGTGCTTGGGACCGTACCTTGAACACTGAAGCTTTCTTT | CSAWDRTLNTEAFF | TRBJ1-1 | TRBV20-1 | . | few
TGTGCCAGCAACCCACGGGGGGGGGAAAGCAATCAGCCCCAGCATTTT | CASNPRGGESNQPQHF | TRBJ1-5 | TRBV6-6 | . | few
TGTGCCATCTCGGCTAGCGGTGGCACAGATACGCAGTATTTT | CAISASGGTDTQYF | TRBJ2-3 | TRBV10-3 | TRBD2 | many
TGTGCCAGCAGTTCCCGGACTAGCGGGAGTCTGGATGAGCAGTTCTTC | CASSSRTSGSLDEQFF | TRBJ2-1 | TRBV6-5 | TRBD2 | .
TGTGCCAGCAGTTTGGACACCTTCTCCAATGAGCAGTTCTTC | CASSLDTFSNEQFF | TRBJ2-1 | TRBV12-3/TRBV12-4 | . | few
TGCAGTGCTAGTCCTGGGGCCAACACCGGGGAGCTGTTTTTT | CSASPGANTGELFF | TRBJ2-2 | TRBV20-1 | . | few
TGTGCCAGCAGGCCCAGAGAGACGAACCCTCACACTGAAGCTTTCTTT | CASRPRETNPHTEAFF | TRBJ1-1 | TRBV28 | . | many
TGCAGTGCTAGACCCTGGACTAGCGGTAGAAACACAGATACGCAGTATTTT | CSARPWTSGRNTDTQYF | TRBJ2-3 | TRBV20-1 | TRBD2 | few
TGTGCCAGCAGTTCTGATTTGAGGGGGGCAAAGCTGTTTTTT | CASSSDLRGAKLFF | TRBJ2-2 | TRBV6-2/TRBV6-3 | . | few
TGTGCCAGCAGCTTGAAAATTCCCGGGTTAAATCAGCCCCAGCATTTT | CASSLKIPGLNQPQHF | TRBJ1-5 | TRBV7-8 | . | .
TGCGCCAGCAGCCAAGATTCGGCAGGGTACTATGGCTACACCTTC | CASSQDSAGYYGYTF | TRBJ1-2 | TRBV4-3 | . | many
TGTGCCACCTCACAGGGGGCGGCAGATACGCAGTATTTT | CATSQGAADTQYF | TRBJ2-3 | TRBV10-3 | TRBD1 | few
TGTGCCAGCGATTGGGCCAGATACCCCTCTGGGGCCAACGTCCTGACTTTC | CASDWARYPSGANVLTF | TRBJ2-6 | TRBV2 | . | many
TGTGCCAGCAGAAACGAAGAGACCCAGTACTTC | CASRNEETQYF | TRBJ2-5 | TRBV28 | . | many
TGTGCCTCCCGGCAGGGGCGATACAATGAGCAGTTCTTC | CASRQGRYNEQFF | TRBJ2-1 | TRBV12-3/TRBV12-4 | . | .
TGCGCCAGCAGCCGCACGACACTAGCGGGGTTCACAGATACGCAGTATTTT | CASSRTTLAGFTDTQYF | TRBJ2-3 | TRBV5-1 | TRBD2 | many
TGTGCCAGCAGTTACTCCTCCGGGACAGGGGGCACTGAAGCTTTCTTT | CASSYSSGTGGTEAFF | TRBJ1-1 | TRBV6-5 | TRBD1 | many
TGCAGTGCTCCTGGACAGGGAGGCAATCAGCCCCAGCATTTT | CSAPGQGGNQPQHF | TRBJ1-5 | TRBV20-1 | TRBD1 | few
TGTGCCAGCAGCGTAGTGAGCACCGGGGAGCTGTTTTTT | CASSVVSTGELFF | TRBJ2-2 | TRBV9 | . | few
TGTGCCAGCAGCCAGGACAGGTCTGTGCCCGGGGCCAACGTCCTGACTTTC | CASSQDRSVPGANVLTF | TRBJ2-6 | TRBV21-1 | . | .
TGTGCCAGCAGCCCCGGGACAGGGGGAGGGAACTATGGCTACACCTTC | CASSPGTGGGNYGYTF | TRBJ1-2 | TRBV5-6 | TRBD1 | many
TGTGCCAGCAGCCGGGACGGATTTAACTATGGCTACACCTTC | CASSRDGFNYGYTF | TRBJ1-2 | TRBV11-2 | . | few
TGCAGCGTCGTAAAACTGAGAAACACTGAAGCTTTCTTT | CSVVKLRNTEAFF | TRBJ1-1 | TRBV29-1 | . | few
TGTGCCAGCAGCCCGAAGACAGTCTCCTACGAGCAGTACTTC | CASSPKTVSYEQYF | TRBJ2-7 | TRBV6-2/TRBV6-3 | . | few
TGTGCCAGCAGCCCTCATAGCGTTGAGACCCAGTACTTC | CASSPHSVETQYF | TRBJ2-5 | TRBV9 | . | many
TGTGCCAGCAGTCCCGGGACCTGGGGTGAAGCTTTCTTT | CASSPGTWGEAFF | TRBJ1-1 | TRBV6-5 | . | .
TGTGCCAGCTCACCCCGAGGACAGGCAGCTAACTATGGCTACACCTTC | CASSPRGQAANYGYTF | TRBJ1-2 | TRBV18 | TRBD1 | .
TGTGCCAGCAGCTCGCGGACTAGCGGGGTATTGACAGATACGCAGTATTTT | CASSSRTSGVLTDTQYF | TRBJ2-3 | TRBV7-8 | TRBD2 | few
TGCAGTGCTAGAGCCCAGGGGGAAATCTACGAGCAGTACTTC | CSARAQGEIYEQYF | TRBJ2-7 | TRBV20-1 | TRBD1 | few
TGTGCCAGCAGCCCGACAGGGGGGAGGCGAGAAGCTTTCTTT | CASSPTGGRREAFF | TRBJ1-1 | TRBV6-1 | TRBD1 | .
TGTGCCAGCTCGGGGGGCTCCCCCTACGAGCAGTACTTC | CASSGGSPYEQYF | TRBJ2-7 | TRBV7-2 | . | .
TGTGCCAGCAGTTACTCGCCGGGGACTGAAGCTTTCTTT | CASSYSPGTEAFF | TRBJ1-1 | TRBV6-2/TRBV6-3 | . | .